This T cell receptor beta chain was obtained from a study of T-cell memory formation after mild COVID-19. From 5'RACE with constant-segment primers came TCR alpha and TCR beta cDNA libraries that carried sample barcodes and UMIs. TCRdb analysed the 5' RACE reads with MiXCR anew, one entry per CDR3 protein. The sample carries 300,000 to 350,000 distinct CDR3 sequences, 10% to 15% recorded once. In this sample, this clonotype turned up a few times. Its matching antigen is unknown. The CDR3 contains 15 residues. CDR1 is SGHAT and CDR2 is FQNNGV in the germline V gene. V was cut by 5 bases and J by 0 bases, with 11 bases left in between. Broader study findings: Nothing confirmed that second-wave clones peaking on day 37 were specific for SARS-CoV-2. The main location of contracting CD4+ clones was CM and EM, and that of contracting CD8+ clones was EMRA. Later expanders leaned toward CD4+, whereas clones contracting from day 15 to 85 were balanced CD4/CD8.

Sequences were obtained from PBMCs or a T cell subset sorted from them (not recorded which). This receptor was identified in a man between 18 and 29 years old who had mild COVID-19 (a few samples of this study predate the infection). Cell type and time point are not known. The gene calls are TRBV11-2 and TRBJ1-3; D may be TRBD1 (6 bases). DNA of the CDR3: TGTGCCAGCAGCACAGGGCAGCTCTCTGGAAACACCATATATTTT. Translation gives CASSTGQLSGNTIYF.